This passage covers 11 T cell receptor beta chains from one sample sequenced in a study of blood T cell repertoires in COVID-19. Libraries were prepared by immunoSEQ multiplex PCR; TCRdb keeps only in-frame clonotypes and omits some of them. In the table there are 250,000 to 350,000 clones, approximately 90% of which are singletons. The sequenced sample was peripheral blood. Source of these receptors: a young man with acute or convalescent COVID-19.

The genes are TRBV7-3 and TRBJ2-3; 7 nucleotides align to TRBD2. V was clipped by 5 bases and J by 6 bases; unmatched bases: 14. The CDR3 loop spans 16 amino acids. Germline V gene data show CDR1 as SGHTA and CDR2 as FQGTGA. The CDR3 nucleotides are TGTGCCAGCAGCGTTAATGGAGGGCAGGGAGGGGATACGCAGTATTTT. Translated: CASSVNGGQGGDTQYF. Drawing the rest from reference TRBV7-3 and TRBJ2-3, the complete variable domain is GAGVSQTPSNKVTEKGKYVELRCDPISGHTALYWYRQSLGQGPEFLIYFQGTGAADDSGLPNDRFFAVRPEGSVSTLKIQRTERGDSAVYLCASSVNGGQGGDTQYFGPGTRLTVL.

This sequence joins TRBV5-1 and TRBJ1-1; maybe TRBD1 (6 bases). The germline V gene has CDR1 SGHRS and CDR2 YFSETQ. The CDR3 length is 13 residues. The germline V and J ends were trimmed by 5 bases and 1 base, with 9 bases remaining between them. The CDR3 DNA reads TGCGCCAGCAGGGAACAGGGGAACACTGAAGCTTTCTTT. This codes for CASREQGNTEAFF.

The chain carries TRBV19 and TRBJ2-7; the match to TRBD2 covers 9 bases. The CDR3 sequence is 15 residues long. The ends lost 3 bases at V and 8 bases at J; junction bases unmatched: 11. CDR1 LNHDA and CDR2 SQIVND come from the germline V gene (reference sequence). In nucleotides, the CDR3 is TGTGCCAGTAGTATTTTACGGGCGGGAGGGCCGCAGCAGTACTTC. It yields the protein CASSILRAGGPQQYF.

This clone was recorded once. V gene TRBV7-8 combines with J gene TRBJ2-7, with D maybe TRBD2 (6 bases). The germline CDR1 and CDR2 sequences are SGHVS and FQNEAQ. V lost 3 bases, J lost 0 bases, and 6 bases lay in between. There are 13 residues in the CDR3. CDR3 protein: CASSFGGSYEQYF. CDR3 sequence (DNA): TGTGCCAGCAGCTTCGGGGGCTCCTACGAGCAGTACTTC.

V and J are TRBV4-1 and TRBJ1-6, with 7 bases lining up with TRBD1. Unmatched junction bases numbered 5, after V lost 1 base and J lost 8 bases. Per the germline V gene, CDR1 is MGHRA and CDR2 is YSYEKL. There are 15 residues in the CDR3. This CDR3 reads CASSQVQGVHSPLHF. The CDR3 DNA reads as TGCGCCAGCAGCCAAGTCCAGGGGGTTCATTCACCCCTCCACTTT.

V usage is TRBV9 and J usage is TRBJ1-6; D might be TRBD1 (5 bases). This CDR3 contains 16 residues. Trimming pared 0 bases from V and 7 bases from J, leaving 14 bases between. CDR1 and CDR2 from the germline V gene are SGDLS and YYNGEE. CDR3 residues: CASSVGLGRVNSPLHF. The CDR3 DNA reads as TGTGCCAGCAGCGTAGGTCTAGGCAGGGTCAATTCACCCCTCCACTTT. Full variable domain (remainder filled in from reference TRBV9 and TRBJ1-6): DSGVTQTPKHLITATGQRVTLRCSPRSGDLSVYWYQQSLDQGLQFLIQYYNGEERAKGNILERFSAQQFPDLHSELNLSSLELGDSALYFCASSVGLGRVNSPLHFGNGTRLTVT.

CDR3 sequence (DNA): TGCAGCGTTGAAGATTGGCGGGAAATCTACAATGAGCAGTTCTTC. Translating gives CSVEDWREIYNEQFF. V is TRBV29-1 and J is TRBJ2-1; a possible D gene is TRBD2 (6 bases). The CDR3 runs 15 residues. Germline V gives CDR1 SQVTM, CDR2 ANQGSEA. Trimming cost V 0 bases and J 3 bases, with 12 bases left between them.

The CDR3 bases are TGCGCCAGCAGCCAAAAATCCCCACGCGGGCAGGGGGCCGGCATGAACACTGAAGCTTTCTTT. Encoded protein: CASSQKSPRGQGAGMNTEAFF. The chain employs TRBV4-1 and TRBJ1-1, with TRBD1 matching 8 bases. Unmatched junction bases numbered 20, after V lost 2 bases and J lost 0 bases. The V gene's germline CDR1 is MGHRA and CDR2 YSYEKL. The CDR3 consists of 21 residues.

This CDR3 reads CASRDSSYNSPLHF. The CDR3 nucleotides read TGTGCCAGCAGAGACAGCTCTTATAATTCACCCCTCCACTTT. The rearrangement uses TRBV6-5 and TRBJ1-6, with a tentative D call TRBD1 (5 bases). Trimming took off 6 bases at V and 4 bases at J, with 10 bases between the two ends. The germline CDR1 and CDR2 sequences are MNHEY and SVGAGI. CDR3 length: 14 residues.

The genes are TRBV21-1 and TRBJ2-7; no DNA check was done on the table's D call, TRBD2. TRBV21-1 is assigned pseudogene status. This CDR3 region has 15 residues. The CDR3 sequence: CASSKAEEPTYEQYF. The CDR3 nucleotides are TGTGCCAGCAGCAAAGCCGAGGAGCCAACCTACGAGCAGTACTTC.

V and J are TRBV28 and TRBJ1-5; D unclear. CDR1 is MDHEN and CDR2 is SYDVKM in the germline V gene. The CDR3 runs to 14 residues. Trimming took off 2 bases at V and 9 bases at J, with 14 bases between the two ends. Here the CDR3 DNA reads TGTGCCAGCAGTTTAGCCTCGGGTGTCGGGCCCCAGCATTTT. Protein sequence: CASSLASGVGPQHF. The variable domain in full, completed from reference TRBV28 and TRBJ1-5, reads DVKVTQSSRYLVKRTGEKVFLECVQDMDHENMFWYRQDPGLGLRLIYFSYDVKMKEKGDIPEGYSVSREKKERFSLILESASTNQTSMYLCASSLASGVGPQHFGDGTRLSIL.